This is a list of T cell receptor beta chains from one sample in a study of blood T cell repertoires in COVID-19. Generated by immunoSEQ multiplex PCR, the TCRdb table keeps only in-frame clones and is missing some. In the table there are some 260,000 clones, about nine tenths of which are singletons. The material sequenced was PBMCs or T cells enriched from blood (not recorded which). The receptors shown here come from a woman in her late teens or twenties who had recovered from COVID-19. The CDR3 runs from the conserved cysteine through the conserved F or W. The D gene is left open where the match is weak. Some rows mark clone size as missing; the rest say once, few, many or name a class of expanded clone.

TRBD2	TRBV29-1	.	TRBJ2-3	CSVESGGAGEGLTDTQYF	TGCAGCGTTGAATCAGGTGGAGCGGGAGAGGGGCTCACAGATACGCAGTATTTT
TRBD1	TRBV5-4	.	TRBJ2-2	CASSLAPDRANTGELFF	TGTGCCAGCAGCTTGGCTCCGGACAGGGCTAACACCGGGGAGCTGTTTTTT
.	TRBV5-5	.	TRBJ2-2	CASSSAAGAVTGELFF	TGTGCCAGCAGCTCGGCTGCGGGGGCAGTCACCGGGGAGCTGTTTTTT
TRBD2	TRBV24-1	.	TRBJ2-3	CATSGPRGGLVVGQYF	TGTGCCACCTCAGGGCCGCGGGGGGGCCTTGTTGTTGGGCAGTATTTT
TRBD1	TRBV5-1	.	TRBJ1-4	CASSSDPGQVSSTNEKLFF	TGCGCCAGCAGCTCCGACCCCGGACAGGTTTCTTCAACTAATGAAAAACTGTTTTTT
TRBD2	TRBV20-1	.	TRBJ2-5	CSASVWRERGETQYF	TGCAGTGCTAGTGTATGGCGGGAGCGGGGGGAGACCCAGTACTTC
.	TRBV11-3	.	TRBJ2-5	CASSRGEQETQYF	TGTGCCAGCAGCCGGGGAGAACAAGAGACCCAGTACTTC
.	TRBV6-5	.	TRBJ2-5	CASSLLVTRKETQYF	TGTGCCAGCAGTCTCCTGGTGACTCGGAAAGAGACCCAGTACTTC
.	TRBV5-4	.	TRBJ1-2	CASRLGGHYGYTF	TGTGCCAGCAGGTTGGGAGGGCATTATGGCTACACCTTC
.	TRBV28	.	TRBJ1-6	CASISGLWNSPLHF	TGTGCCAGCATCAGCGGCCTGTGGAATTCACCCCTCCACTTT
TRBD1	TRBV12-3/TRBV12-4	.	TRBJ2-1	CASSLEAGGQFF	TGTGCCAGCAGTTTAGAGGCAGGGGGGCAGTTCTTC
.	TRBV5-4	.	TRBJ1-2	CASSRDNYGYTF	TGTGCCAGCAGTCGGGATAACTATGGCTACACCTTC
.	TRBV18	.	TRBJ1-5	CASNPGVNQPQHF	TGTGCCAGCAACCCAGGGGTCAATCAGCCCCAGCATTTT
TRBD1	TRBV5-3	.	TRBJ1-1	CARSLDRGPNTEAFF	TGTGCCAGAAGCTTGGACAGGGGGCCGAACACTGAAGCTTTCTTT
.	TRBV13	.	TRBJ2-1	CASSRNEQFF	TGTGCCAGCAGCCGCAATGAGCAGTTCTTC
.	TRBV21-1	.	TRBJ2-7	CASSKGAHEGSYEQYF	TGTGCCAGCAGCAAAGGGGCCCACGAGGGTTCCTACGAGCAGTACTTC
.	TRBV9	.	TRBJ2-2	CASSPRGGLDTGELFF	TGTGCCAGCAGCCCCCGGGGTGGGCTTGACACCGGGGAGCTGTTTTTT
.	TRBV7-2	.	TRBJ2-1	CASSLLGGGTYNEQFF	TGTGCCAGCAGCTTACTAGGGGGAGGGACCTACAATGAGCAGTTCTTC
TRBD2	TRBV7-3	.	TRBJ2-3	CASSPGTNTQYF	TGTGCCAGCAGCCCGGGGACTAATACGCAGTATTTT
.	TRBV19	.	TRBJ2-1	CASSMGGAIRNEQFF	TGTGCCAGTAGTATGGGGGGGGCCATTCGCAATGAGCAGTTCTTC
TRBD1	TRBV5-6	.	TRBJ2-7	CASSSGQGPYEQYF	TGTGCCAGCAGCTCGGGACAGGGACCCTACGAGCAGTACTTC
.	TRBV7-8	.	TRBJ1-1	CASRPARGNTEAFF	TGTGCCAGCAGACCCGCTCGAGGGAACACTGAAGCTTTCTTT
.	TRBV6-5	.	TRBJ1-6	CASRPGLGSPLHF	TGTGCCAGCAGGCCAGGGTTAGGTTCACCCCTCCACTTT
TRBD1	TRBV3-1/TRBV3-2	.	TRBJ1-6	CASSPLGGRGNSPLHF	TGTGCCAGCAGCCCCCTAGGTGGCAGGGGGAATTCACCCCTCCACTTT
.	TRBV29-1	.	TRBJ1-1	CSVAPTVTNTEAFF	TGCAGCGTCGCGCCGACAGTAACAAACACTGAAGCTTTCTTT
TRBD2	TRBV5-1	once	TRBJ2-3	CASSPGRGSGTDTQYF	TGCGCCAGCAGCCCTGGGCGGGGGTCGGGCACAGATACGCAGTATTTT
TRBD1	TRBV27	.	TRBJ2-2	CASGNRGPGELFF	TGTGCCAGCGGAAACAGGGGGCCCGGGGAGCTGTTTTTT
TRBD2	TRBV4-2	.	TRBJ2-7	CASSQDSGGPGEQYF	TGTGCCAGCAGCCAAGATAGCGGGGGGCCGGGCGAGCAGTACTTC
TRBD1	TRBV29-1	.	TRBJ1-2	CSVSTGTGGSNYGYTF	TGCAGCGTTTCGACCGGGACAGGGGGCTCTAACTATGGCTACACCTTC
.	TRBV28	.	TRBJ1-1	CASSVRVGNTEAFF	TGTGCCAGCAGTGTCAGGGTGGGGAACACTGAAGCTTTCTTT
.	TRBV6-6	few	TRBJ1-1	CASSYSWPTEAFF	TGTGCCAGCAGTTACTCGTGGCCCACTGAAGCTTTCTTT
TRBD1	TRBV7-2	.	TRBJ1-3	CASSLGQLGNTIYF	TGTGCCAGCAGCTTGGGACAGCTTGGAAACACCATATATTTT
.	TRBV12-5	.	TRBJ2-5	CASGPPAGKETQYF	TGTGCTAGTGGTCCACCCGCGGGGAAAGAGACCCAGTACTTC
.	TRBV28	.	TRBJ1-6	CASSLNAGFGSPLHF	TGTGCCAGCAGTTTAAACGCAGGGTTTGGTTCACCCCTCCACTTT
.	TRBV5-4	.	TRBJ1-2	CASSGRKGGANYGYTF	TGTGCCAGCAGCGGAAGAAAAGGGGGAGCAAACTATGGCTACACCTTC
.	TRBV7-9	.	TRBJ1-1	CASSFGGRVNTEAFF	TGTGCCAGCAGCTTCGGGGGGCGGGTGAACACTGAAGCTTTCTTT
.	TRBV5-1	.	TRBJ1-2	CASNPSGANYGYTF	TGCGCCAGCAACCCGAGCGGAGCCAACTATGGCTACACCTTC